This passage covers 12 T cell receptor beta chains from one sample sequenced in a study of blood T cell repertoires in COVID-19. TCRdb keeps only in-frame clones here, not all; method: immunoSEQ multiplex PCR. The table shows 250,000 to 300,000 clones, with approximately 81% occurring only once. Source material: peripheral blood. The receptors come from a man between 60 and 75 years old with acute or convalescent COVID-19.

Concerning this clone: The junction shows a germline mismatch at one end, possibly a read error. The CDR3 nucleotides are TGTGCCAGCACCTTAGCGGGAGGCGGTGAGCAGTTCTTC. Residues: CASTLAGGGEQFF. The chain carries TRBV7-2 and TRBJ2-1, with TRBD2 identical over 10 bases. The germline V gene has CDR1 SGHTA and CDR2 FQGNSA. There are 13 residues in the CDR3.

The chain employs TRBV7-9 and TRBJ1-1; a possible D gene is TRBD1 (6 bases). The germline V gene encodes CDR1 SEHNR and CDR2 FQNEAQ (reference sequence). The CDR3 totals 14 residues. V shed 3 bases and J shed 4 bases, with 12 bases lying between them. The CDR3 region has the DNA TGTGCCAGCAGCTTGCTGGGGGCTCCCACTGAAGCTTTCTTT. It encodes CASSLLGAPTEAFF.

The chain is built from TRBV5-6 and TRBJ1-3, with D perhaps TRBD1 (6 bases). With 0 bases removed from V and 4 bases from J, the gap between germline ends came to 8 bases. CDR1 SGHDT and CDR2 YYEEEE come from the germline V gene. This CDR3 has 14 amino acids. This CDR3 reads CASSLAGQGNTIYF. The CDR3 DNA reads TGTGCCAGCAGCTTGGCTGGACAGGGAAACACCATATATTTT.

As to this clone: Other DNA sequences of this sample code for an identical CDR3. The V and J genes are TRBV6-5 and TRBJ2-7; the match to TRBD2 covers 7 bases. Losses at the gene ends were 0 bases for V and 3 bases for J; bases not matched to a gene: 2. The germline V gene has CDR1 MNHEY and CDR2 SVGAGI. The CDR3 consists of 14 residues. This chain's CDR3 is CASSYSTGGYEQYF. CDR3 coding DNA: TGTGCCAGCAGTTACTCGACGGGAGGCTACGAGCAGTACTTC.

The chain has TRBV28 and TRBJ2-3; 14 nucleotides align to TRBD2. The CDR3 is made up of 16 amino acids. Germline V CDR1 and CDR2: MDHEN, SYDVKM. Germline trimming cut 6 bases from V and 3 bases from J; bases unmatched to any gene: 5. The CDR3 nucleotides are TGTGCCAGCAGACCGACTAGCGGGAGGGGGACAGATACGCAGTATTTT. Translated, it gives CASRPTSGRGTDTQYF. Drawing the rest from reference TRBV28 and TRBJ2-3, the complete variable domain is DVKVTQSSRYLVKRTGEKVFLECVQDMDHENMFWYRQDPGLGLRLIYFSYDVKMKEKGDIPEGYSVSREKKERFSLILESASTNQTSMYLCASRPTSGRGTDTQYFGPGTRLTVL.

The V gene is TRBV3-1 (or the pseudogene TRBV3-2), the J gene TRBJ2-3; 8 bases map to TRBD2. Germline CDR1 is LGHDT and CDR2 is YNNKEL (reference sequence). The V and J ends lost 5 bases and 4 bases, in that order; junction bases with no gene match: 11. The CDR3 has 16 residues. CDR3 nucleotide sequence: TGTGCCAGCAGCACCCAAACTAGCGGAAAGGCAGATACGCAGTATTTT. Translation gives CASSTQTSGKADTQYF.

This clone showed up just a few times. V usage is TRBV3-1 (or the pseudogene TRBV3-2) and J usage is TRBJ1-2; D might be TRBD1 (6 bases). From germline, CDR1 is LGHDT and CDR2 YNNKEL (reference sequence). This CDR3 is 15 amino acids long. Trimming took 2 bases from V and 2 from J, leaving 12 bases between them. The chain's CDR3 is CASSQQTTGNYGYTF. The CDR3 DNA reads TGTGCCAGCAGCCAACAAACTACAGGGAACTATGGCTACACCTTC.

This sequence joins TRBV7-2 and TRBJ2-3; TRBD2 matches 9 bases. Looked up from germline, CDR1 is SGHTA and CDR2 is FQGNSA. Trimming removed 5 bases from V and 5 bases from J; junction bases left unmatched: 5. This CDR3 contains 14 residues. DNA of the CDR3: TGTGCCAGCAGCCCGGGACTAGCTGTAGATACGCAGTATTTT. Residues: CASSPGLAVDTQYF.

The chain has TRBV9 and TRBJ2-2, with TRBD2 identical over 8 bases. With V trimmed by 0 bases and J by 6 bases, 7 bases remained unmatched. This CDR3 comprises 16 residues. Germline V gene lookup returns CDR1 SGDLS and CDR2 YYNGEE. The CDR3 sequence is CASSVEPGGIAGELFF. In nucleotides, the CDR3 is TGTGCCAGCAGCGTAGAACCGGGAGGGATCGCCGGGGAGCTGTTTTTT.

The genes are TRBV5-6 and TRBJ2-7, with 9 bases that match TRBD1. CDR3 length: 14 residues. Germline CDR1 is SGHDT and CDR2 is YYEEEE. V lost 4 bases, J lost 2 bases, and 4 bases stayed unmatched. The CDR3 DNA sequence: TGTGCCAGCAGCCGACAGGGGGAAACCTACGAGCAGTACTTC. Translated: CASSRQGETYEQYF.

This rearrangement joins TRBV3-1 (or the pseudogene TRBV3-2) to TRBJ1-1; 10 bases line up with TRBD1. The CDR3 loop spans 16 amino acids. Per the germline V gene, CDR1 is LGHDT and CDR2 is YNNKEL (reference sequence). V lost 0 bases and J lost 1; bases outside the gene matches: 2. The DNA for the CDR3 is TGTGCCAGCAGCCAAGAAGGACAGGGGGGGAACACTGAAGCTTTCTTT. Translating gives CASSQEGQGGNTEAFF.

The J gene is TRBJ2-5, the V gene TRBV5-1, with D maybe TRBD1 (6 bases). The length of the CDR3 is 15 residues. Deletions cut 5 bases from V and 4 bases from J, with 18 bases between. Germline CDR1 is SGHRS and CDR2 is YFSETQ. The CDR3 DNA follows: TGCGCCAGCAGACGCAAAGGGGGAGCTGGAGAGACCCAGTACTTC. This encodes CASRRKGGAGETQYF.